The subject of this entry is one TCR beta chain. The antigen is undetermined. At one of its ends the junction is not consistent with the germline gene, which may arise from a read error. The CDR3 is made up of 13 amino acids. No cell sorting was done before RNA was extracted from the tissue. Donors were chemotherapy-naive, newly diagnosed lung cancer surgical patients in China, August–late 2014. This entry belongs to a study of tumor and adjacent non-tumor tissue in lung cancer. Overall study findings and caveats: Tumor tissue had significantly higher TCR diversity than normal lung. Normal lung showed higher cumulative top 100 clone frequency than tumor. Higher tumor TCR diversity was associated with shorter survival.

The library came from three nested PCR rounds adapted from ARM-PCR protocols. TCRdb fed the multiplex PCR reads into MiXCR, producing one record per CDR3 protein. Counted here are tens of thousands of distinct CDR3 sequences, over 55% occurring once; the ten biggest clones make up roughly 10%. V usage is TRBV12-3 or TRBV12-4 and J usage is TRBJ2-6; perhaps TRBD1 as D (5 bases). Sequenced input: lung tumor tissue. This TCR derives from a woman in her thirties or forties with non-small cell lung cancer. In nucleotides, the CDR3 is TGTACCAGCAGGGAATTTGGGGCCAACGTCATGACTTTT. This codes for CTSREFGANVMTF.